Sequencing of this T cell receptor (beta chain) was carried out in a study of T cell repertoires in cytomegalovirus infection. Study conclusions and caveats: Across the ex vivo response, the dominant clonotypes were HLA-C-restricted CMV-specific TCR beta clonotypes.

There are 15 residues in the CDR3. CDR1 is SGHNT, CDR2 YYREEE, per germline (reference sequence). Between the trimmed V and J ends, which lost 4 bases and 6 bases, there was a span of 17 bases. TCRdb reanalysed the reads using MiXCR and keeps one entry per CDR3 protein. The sample contains 200,000 to 250,000 distinct CDR3 sequences, approximately 13% of which appear only once. This clonotype has at least ten counts. Its antigen is unidentified. Input material: PBMCs. The chain carries TRBV5-4 and TRBJ2-1, with a weak D call TRBD2 (6 bases). The origin of this receptor is a human donor in good health (CMV status not recorded). Some clones in this sample may be carry-over from other donors' samples. The CDR3 region is CASSAGTLKGNEQFF. In DNA, the CDR3 is TGTGCCAGCAGCGCGGGGACTCTTAAGGGCAATGAGCAGTTCTTC.